These 10 T cell receptor beta chains came from one sample sequenced in a study of OX40 agonist ivuxolimab in advanced cancers. Measured with immunoSEQ multiplex PCR; TCRdb has only the in-frame clones, and not every one. Seen here are some 64,000 clones, roughly 87% observed once, and the top ten hold just over 0.75%. The source material was CD4+ or CD8+ T cells sorted from blood, sampled in a trial of the OX40 agonist ivuxolimab. Receptors originate from an adult with an advanced solid tumor such as melanoma, head and neck, liver or kidney cancer.

The chain has TRBV30 and TRBJ2-3; 8 bases are shared with TRBD2. The CDR3 runs to 13 residues. Germline CDR1 reads GTSNPN; CDR2 reads SVGIG (reference sequence). The J segment lost 0 bases and the V segment lost 5 bases, leaving 1 base of the junction unmatched. CDR3 protein: CAWAGGSTDTQYF. The CDR3 DNA reads as TGTGCCTGGGCGGGAGGTAGCACAGATACGCAGTATTTT.

V usage is TRBV6-1 and J usage is TRBJ1-2; D gene uncertain. The CDR3 runs 14 residues. V gave up 10 bases and J gave up 0 bases, with 15 bases separating them. The germline gives CDR1 MNHNS, CDR2 SASEGT. Here the CDR3 DNA reads TGTGCCATCTTAAAACCGGGCACTAACTATGGCTACACCTTC. Translating it yields CAILKPGTNYGYTF.

The table lists this clone with a few counts. The chain is built from TRBV7-8 and TRBJ1-1; perhaps TRBD1 as D (6 bases). The CDR3 runs to 13 residues. The germline V gene has CDR1 SGHVS and CDR2 FQNEAQ. Trimming took 8 bases from V and 4 from J, leaving 14 bases between them. CDR3 in DNA: TGTGCCAGCTACAGGGCCGCGGGCACTGAAGCTTTCTTT. Encoded protein: CASYRAAGTEAFF.

V usage is TRBV28 and J usage is TRBJ1-5, with D possibly TRBD1 on 5 matching bases. Germline loops: CDR1 MDHEN, CDR2 SYDVKM. The CDR3 extends over 12 amino acids. The V end lost 10 bases, the J end lost 3 bases, and 10 bases lay between the germline ends. In nucleotides, the CDR3 is TGTGCCAACTCGGGACCCAATCAGCCCCAGCATTTT. Translating gives CANSGPNQPQHF. Using reference TRBV28 and TRBJ1-5 for the parts outside the CDR3, the full variable domain is DVKVTQSSRYLVKRTGEKVFLECVQDMDHENMFWYRQDPGLGLRLIYFSYDVKMKEKGDIPEGYSVSREKKERFSLILESASTNQTSMYLCANSGPNQPQHFGDGTRLSIL.

The chain combines TRBV2 with TRBJ1-4; D call uncertain. The CDR3 consists of 14 residues. Germline values: CDR1 SNHLY, CDR2 FYNNEI. Trimming removed 4 bases at V and 4 bases at J, with 10 bases between. The CDR3 region is CASSVRSGNEKLFF. As DNA, the CDR3 is TGTGCCAGCAGTGTGAGGAGCGGTAATGAAAAACTGTTTTTT.

This chain connects TRBV6-1 to TRBJ1-5, with 8 bases that match TRBD1. Looked up from germline, CDR1 is MNHNS and CDR2 is SASEGT. Losses at the gene ends were 3 bases for V and 11 bases for J; bases not matched to a gene: 6. This CDR3 comprises 13 residues. This chain's CDR3 is CASSDGTGFSQHF. The CDR3 nucleotides read TGTGCCAGCAGTGACGGGACAGGTTTCTCCCAGCATTTT.

The chain has TRBV4-1 and TRBJ2-5, with a weak D call TRBD2 (5 bases). The J call may be incorrect, as the DNA end agrees better with TRBJ2-7. The CDR3 has 14 amino acids. Germline assignment: CDR1 MGHRA and CDR2 YSYEKL. The CDR3 region has the DNA TGCGCCAGCAGCCTAGTGGAGGACTCCTACGAGCAGTACTTC. As protein: CASSLVEDSYEQYF.

The V gene is TRBV7-6, the J gene TRBJ1-4; no clear D gene. CDR1 is SGHVS, CDR2 FNYEAQ, per germline. The length of the CDR3 is 16 residues. V dropped 1 base and J dropped 3 bases, with 12 bases sitting between them. CDR3 region: CASSLGASAANEKLFF. The DNA for the CDR3 is TGTGCCAGCAGCTTAGGAGCCTCCGCGGCTAATGAAAAACTGTTTTTT.

V and J are TRBV5-4 and TRBJ2-6; D remains unclear. Between the trimmed V and J ends, which lost 0 bases and 1 base, there was a span of 8 bases. The CDR3 covers 16 residues. Per germline, CDR1 SGHNT and CDR2 YYREEE (reference sequence). DNA for the CDR3: TGTGCCAGCAGCTTGGCACAGTCGTCTGGGGCCAACGTCCTGACTTTC. It specifies CASSLAQSSGANVLTF.

This clone was counted only a few times. V is TRBV18 and J is TRBJ1-5; no clear D gene. This CDR3 is 12 amino acids long. Germline-derived CDR1 and CDR2 are KGHSH and LQKENI. V dropped 5 bases and J dropped 4 bases, with 6 bases sitting between them. Written as DNA, the CDR3 is TGTGCCAGCTCAGGGGATAATCAGCCCCAGCATTTT. As protein: CASSGDNQPQHF. The full variable domain, in which reference TRBV18 and TRBJ1-5 provide the parts outside the CDR3, is NAGVMQNPRHLVRRRGQEARLRCSPMKGHSHVYWYRQLPEEGLKFMVYLQKENIIDESGMPKERFSAEFPKEGPSILRIQQVVRGDSAAYFCASSGDNQPQHFGDGTRLSIL.